This T cell receptor (beta chain) was identified in a study of shared clonotypes between healthy human individuals. Method: immunoSEQ multiplex PCR; TCRdb's copy keeps in-frame clones and lacks some. The sample shows 1.6 million or so clones, about 96% of them seen only once. Germline values: CDR1 SGHDT, CDR2 YYEEEE. The CDR3 length is 15 residues. V was clipped by 5 bases and J by 3 bases, with 18 bases between them. Comment on this clone: Its antigen is currently unknown.

The study's findings and limits: Naive subsets tended to show greater estimated richness than memory subsets.

This sequence was found in a man aged 25-40 years in good health. V and J are TRBV5-6 and TRBJ2-7; no reliable D call. Sequencing was performed on naive CD4+ T cells sorted from blood. Subset defined: CD45RA+ positively selected. The CDR3 is CASRSRAIAVYEQYF. The DNA of the CDR3 is TGTGCCAGCAGATCCCGAGCAATTGCCGTCTACGAGCAGTACTTC.